This passage covers 8 T cell receptor beta chains from one sample sequenced in a study of T cell responses to AZD1222 COVID-19 vaccine. The method was immunoSEQ multiplex PCR; TCRdb's version includes in-frame clones alone and lacks a portion of them. The sample has around 44,000 clones, approximately 86% seen once; the top ten hold 6.5% to 8.5%. Sample: peripheral blood, taken 28 days after the second AZD1222 dose. Source of these receptors: an adult who received the AZD1222 COVID-19 vaccine.

This chain links TRBV29-1 with TRBJ2-7; unclear D gene. Between the trimmed V and J ends, which lost 2 bases and 6 bases, there was a span of 14 bases. CDR1 and CDR2 from the germline V gene are SQVTM and ANQGSEA. The CDR3 consists of 13 residues. The CDR3 region is CSVERAQAGEQYF. CDR3 DNA sequence: TGCAGCGTTGAACGGGCTCAAGCTGGCGAGCAGTACTTC.

The chain joins TRBV6-2 or TRBV6-3 to TRBJ1-1; D is perhaps TRBD1 (6 bases). The germline CDR1 and CDR2 sequences are MNHEY and SVGEGT. CDR3 length equals 13 residues. Trimming removed 4 bases at V and 13 bases at J, with 19 bases between. CDR3 DNA: TGTGCCAGCAGTTCGGCGGGGGGCCTTACTGTTTTCTTT. Its translation: CASSSAGGLTVFF.

This chain uses TRBV10-2 with TRBJ2-4; D remains unclear. V lost 4 bases and J lost 0, with 16 bases in between. CDR3 length: 17 residues. Germline V CDR1 and CDR2: WSHSY, SAAADI. CDR3 sequence: CASSGSGLALAKNIQYF. DNA for the CDR3: TGCGCCAGCAGTGGGAGTGGGCTTGCTCTAGCCAAAAACATTCAGTACTTC.

V gene TRBV2 combines with J gene TRBJ1-4; a possible D gene is TRBD1 (6 bases). The CDR3 has 15 residues. V lost 6 bases and J lost 7, with 18 bases in between. CDR1 and CDR2 from the germline V gene are SNHLY and FYNNEI. In DNA form, the CDR3 reads TGTGCCAGCAGGACGGGGGCGGGAGACGGTGAAAAACTGTTTTTT. Translated: CASRTGAGDGEKLFF. The full variable domain, rest sourced from reference TRBV2 and TRBJ1-4, is EPEVTQTPSHQVTQMGQEVILRCVPISNHLYFYWYRQILGQKVEFLVSFYNNEISEKSEIFDDQFSVERPDGSNFTLKIRSTKLEDSAMYFCASRTGAGDGEKLFFGSGTQLSVL.

The chain combines TRBV6-2 or TRBV6-3 with TRBJ2-7, with TRBD1 identical over 7 bases. J gave up 2 bases and V 2 bases, and 6 bases lay outside the gene matches. This CDR3 comprises 15 residues. The V gene's germline CDR1 is MNHEY and CDR2 SVGEGT. CDR3 protein: CASSYQGGWPYEQYF. In nucleotides, the CDR3 is TGTGCCAGCAGTTACCAAGGGGGCTGGCCCTACGAGCAGTACTTC.

This chain uses TRBV28 with TRBJ2-7; possibly TRBD2 for D (5 bases). Trimming cost V 4 bases and J 0 bases, with 16 bases left between them. The CDR3 is 16 residues long. Germline CDR1 and CDR2: MDHEN and SYDVKM. CDR3: CASSSGPLTSSYEQYF. The CDR3 region has the DNA TGTGCCAGCAGTTCCGGCCCACTAACTAGCTCCTACGAGCAGTACTTC. Using reference TRBV28 and TRBJ2-7 for the parts outside the CDR3, the full variable domain is DVKVTQSSRYLVKRTGEKVFLECVQDMDHENMFWYRQDPGLGLRLIYFSYDVKMKEKGDIPEGYSVSREKKERFSLILESASTNQTSMYLCASSSGPLTSSYEQYFGPGTRLTVT.

The V and J genes are TRBV6-9 and TRBJ2-7; D possibly matches TRBD1 or TRBD2 (5 bases each). CDR3 size: 14 residues. The V gene's germline CDR1 is MNHGY and CDR2 SVAAGI. V lost 4 bases and J lost 1, with 11 bases in between. The CDR3 spells CASSSRDGSYEQYF. CDR3 DNA sequence: TGTGCCAGCAGTTCCCGGGACGGGTCCTACGAGCAGTACTTC.

The gene calls are TRBV28 and TRBJ1-1; D is unclear. CDR3 length: 13 residues. Germline CDR1 MDHEN, CDR2 SYDVKM. Trimming removed 4 bases at V and 5 bases at J, with 11 bases between. The DNA of the CDR3 is TGTGCCAGCAGTTCCAACTTGAGAACTGAAGCTTTCTTT. Its protein is CASSSNLRTEAFF.